These 21 T cell receptor beta chains came from one sample sequenced in a study of blood T cell repertoires in COVID-19. Sequencing was performed with immunoSEQ multiplex PCR; in TCRdb, only in-frame clones are kept and a portion is missing. The sample yields about 130,000 clones, around 82% seen once. The sample was peripheral blood. The receptors were gathered from a woman younger than 45 who had recovered from COVID-19.

This clone was observed a handful of times. J is TRBJ1-5 and V is TRBV5-6, with a tentative D call TRBD1 (6 bases). V was clipped by 0 bases and J by 0 bases, with 10 bases between them. The germline V gene has CDR1 SGHDT and CDR2 YYEEEE. The CDR3 is 16 residues long. CDR3 coding DNA: TGTGCCAGCAGCTTGGCGGGACACAATAGCAATCAGCCCCAGCATTTT. It translates to CASSLAGHNSNQPQHF.

This chain links TRBV5-6 with TRBJ2-7; TRBD1 matches 10 bases. Germline values: CDR1 SGHDT, CDR2 YYEEEE. The CDR3 has 16 residues. V lost 0 bases to trimming and J lost 3 bases; unmatched junction nucleotides: 6. The CDR3 DNA reads TGTGCCAGCAGCTTGGGGCCGGGACAGGGGCTCTACGAGCAGTACTTC. Translating gives CASSLGPGQGLYEQYF.

This rearrangement joins TRBV29-1 to TRBJ2-1; maybe TRBD1 (5 bases). V was shortened by 3 bases and J by 4 bases, with 16 bases between the two germline ends. CDR3 length: 15 residues. Germline CDR1 and CDR2: SQVTM and ANQGSEA. CDR3 residues: CSVDGERGGYNEQFF. The CDR3 bases are TGCAGCGTTGATGGGGAAAGGGGTGGGTACAATGAGCAGTTCTTC.

CDR3 amino acids: CASSETSGYYNEQFF. The CDR3 region has the DNA TGTGCCAGCAGTGAAACTAGCGGCTACTACAATGAGCAGTTCTTC. This chain connects TRBV2 to TRBJ2-1; 8 nucleotides align to TRBD2. The germline gives CDR1 SNHLY, CDR2 FYNNEI. This CDR3 is 15 amino acids long. After removal of 2 bases from V and 3 bases from J, the junction contained 3 bases not matched to a gene.

The chain couples TRBV25-1 to TRBJ1-4; D unresolved. Trimming pared 4 bases from V and 0 bases from J, leaving 6 bases between. The germline gives CDR1 MGHDK, CDR2 SYGVNS. The CDR3 totals 14 residues. The CDR3 loop reads CASSGGATNEKLFF. CDR3 nucleotides: TGTGCCAGCAGTGGGGGAGCAACTAATGAAAAACTGTTTTTT.

This clone was seen a single time. This rearrangement joins TRBV27 to TRBJ2-5; possibly TRBD1 for D (5 bases). The CDR3 has 15 residues. V was trimmed by 4 bases and J by 2 bases, leaving 14 bases between them. CDR1 is MNHEY and CDR2 is SMNVEV in the germline V gene (reference sequence). The CDR3 loop is CASSSRQSDQETQYF. The DNA of the CDR3 is TGTGCCAGCAGTTCCAGACAGTCGGATCAAGAGACCCAGTACTTC.

This chain joins TRBV5-1 and TRBJ2-2; 14 bases are a match to TRBD2. Per germline, CDR1 SGHRS and CDR2 YFSETQ. This CDR3 contains 19 residues. V dropped 4 bases and J dropped 6; count of bases not matched to a gene: 14. The CDR3 bases are TGCGCCAGCAGCGCCCTACCCCGACTAGCGGGAGGGGGGGCCGGGGAGCTGTTTTTT. This encodes CASSALPRLAGGGAGELFF.

The gene calls are TRBV6-5 and TRBJ2-7; 8 bases line up with TRBD2. Germline lookup yields CDR1 MNHEY and CDR2 SVGAGI. CDR3 size: 14 residues. With 5 bases clipped from V and 2 bases from J, the junction kept 5 bases outside the gene matches. In DNA form, the CDR3 reads TGTGCCAGCAGTAAGCCGGGACTAGCCTACGAGCAGTACTTC. Its protein product is CASSKPGLAYEQYF.

CDR3 DNA sequence: TGCGCCAGCAGCGCCCGACAGGGGGCAAAATTAGATGAGCAGTTCTTC. Its protein product is CASSARQGAKLDEQFF. V gene TRBV4-1 combines with J gene TRBJ2-1; 10 bases are shared with TRBD1. This CDR3 has 16 residues. V lost 5 bases and J lost 8; bases outside the gene matches: 12. Germline CDR1 reads MGHRA; CDR2 reads YSYEKL.

This clone has only one observation. CDR3 sequence: CASSPRGGPLHF. The DNA for the CDR3 is TGTGCCAGTAGTCCTCGGGGAGGACCCCTCCACTTT. The V call is TRBV19, the J call TRBJ1-6; no clear D. Trimming left V 5 bases short and J 12 bases short, with 11 bases between. Germline CDR1 and CDR2: LNHDA and SQIVND (reference sequence). CDR3 length equals 12 residues.

V and J are TRBV24-1 and TRBJ2-1; no clear D gene. The CDR3 sequence is 14 residues long. Germline CDR1 and CDR2: KGHDR and SFDVKD. The V gene lost 0 bases and the J gene lost 3 bases, with 5 bases spanning the gap. The CDR3 here is CATSDLPNYNEQFF. For the CDR3, the DNA is TGTGCCACCAGTGATTTGCCTAACTACAATGAGCAGTTCTTC.

The V and J genes are TRBV9 and TRBJ1-2; D is ambiguous. Trimming took 0 bases from V and 5 from J, leaving 8 bases between them. This CDR3 region has 13 residues. Germline lookup yields CDR1 SGDLS and CDR2 YYNGEE. CDR3 in DNA: TGTGCCAGCAGCGTAGAGCCCGGGTATGGCTACACCTTC. Its translation is CASSVEPGYGYTF.

The chain uses TRBV4-1 and TRBJ2-2, with 8 bases matching TRBD2. Per germline, CDR1 MGHRA and CDR2 YSYEKL. This CDR3 is built from 17 residues. J lost 3 bases, V lost 0 bases, and 6 bases had no gene match. CDR3 DNA: TGCGCCAGCAGCCAAGATCGAGGACTAGCTGACACCGGGGAGCTGTTTTTT. This codes for CASSQDRGLADTGELFF.

The genes are TRBV7-2 and TRBJ2-1; 10 nucleotides line up with TRBD2. The J segment lost 8 bases and the V segment lost 2 bases, leaving 6 bases of the junction unmatched. CDR1 is SGHTA and CDR2 is FQGNSA in the germline V gene. The CDR3 covers 15 residues. This CDR3 is CASSLRASGSDEQFF. The CDR3 nucleotides read TGTGCCAGCAGCTTAAGAGCTAGCGGGAGTGATGAGCAGTTCTTC.

The chain couples TRBV12-5 to TRBJ2-1, with D uncertain. The CDR3 consists of 17 residues. Germline V gene data show CDR1 as LGHNT and CDR2 as FRNRAP. V was clipped by 6 bases and J by 3 bases, with 21 bases between them. CDR3: CASGPTTQPPFYNEQFF. CDR3 in DNA: TGTGCTAGTGGCCCCACGACTCAACCCCCGTTCTACAATGAGCAGTTCTTC.

The chain recombines TRBV19 with TRBJ1-1; perhaps TRBD1 as D (6 bases). The CDR3 has 14 amino acids. Between the trimmed V and J ends, which lost 6 bases and 0 bases, there was a span of 11 bases. In germline, CDR1 is LNHDA, CDR2 SQIVND (reference sequence). DNA for the CDR3: TGTGCCAGTAGCTGGGACACCATGAACACTGAAGCTTTCTTT. It translates to CASSWDTMNTEAFF.

The chain uses TRBV24-1 and TRBJ2-3; no definite D call. The CDR3 totals 12 residues. Trimming removed 1 base at V and 6 bases at J, with 4 bases between. In germline, CDR1 is KGHDR, CDR2 SFDVKD. The CDR3, as DNA: TGTGCCACCAGTGATTTTCGGGATACGCAGTATTTT. This gives the protein CATSDFRDTQYF.

This rearrangement joins TRBV3-1 (or the pseudogene TRBV3-2) to TRBJ2-5, with 9 nucleotides matching TRBD2. Germline CDR1 reads LGHDT; CDR2 reads YNNKEL (reference sequence). This CDR3 has 16 residues. Unmatched junction bases numbered 8, after V lost 1 base and J lost 5 bases. DNA of the CDR3: TGTGCCAGCAGCCAAGTTACGCGGGAGGGCCCGGAGACCCAGTACTTC. It translates to CASSQVTREGPETQYF.

This clone was observed a handful of times. The rearrangement links TRBV11-1 to TRBJ1-2; TRBD1 matches 7 bases. V shed 6 bases, J shed 8 bases, and the junction held 12 bases outside the gene matches. The length of the CDR3 is 14 residues. Germline V gene lookup returns CDR1 SGHAT and CDR2 FQDESV (reference sequence). The CDR3 DNA follows: TGTGCCAGCAGGAACCCGATTCAGGGGGGCGGCTACACCTTC. Encoded protein: CASRNPIQGGGYTF.

V is TRBV18 and J is TRBJ1-1; D is possibly TRBD1 (6 bases). The ends were cut back, 2 bases at V and 3 bases at J, with 7 bases in the middle. Germline CDR1 reads KGHSH; CDR2 reads LQKENI. This CDR3 is built from 13 residues. CDR3 sequence reads: CASSPNRDTEAFF. The CDR3 region has the DNA TGTGCCAGCTCACCAAACAGGGACACTGAAGCTTTCTTT.

V usage is TRBV4-2 and J usage is TRBJ1-1; tentative D call: TRBD1 (6 bases). Trimming stripped 4 bases from V and 8 bases from J, with 14 bases between. From germline, CDR1 is LGHNA and CDR2 YNFKEQ. The CDR3 runs 13 residues. CDR3 nucleotide sequence: TGTGCCAGCAGCCCGGATACAGGGATCGAAGCTTTCTTT. It codes for CASSPDTGIEAFF.